The source of this T cell receptor (beta chain) is a study of T-cell reconstitution after alpha-beta-depleted transplantation in children. Trimming stripped 6 bases from V and 6 bases from J, with 18 bases between. This CDR3 region has 15 residues. A TCRbeta library incorporating unique molecular identifiers was prepared. Each CDR3 protein is one row after TCRdb ran MiXCR on the PCR reads. Here the sample spans about 490,000 distinct CDR3 sequences, about 10% being singletons. This clonotype was detected ten times or more. What it binds is not known. Overall study results and limits: Surviving recipient T cells and intrathymic progenitors accounted for some patients' high TCRbeta diversity at day 60. About two months after transplant, alpha-beta T cells reportedly came from several hundred expanded graft clones.

The rearrangement joins TRBV12-3 or TRBV12-4 to TRBJ2-1; D gene unclear. This clonotype originated in a child aged 2-15 years with inherited bone marrow failure, due to receive a stem cell transplant. The sample here was PBMCs, taken before TCRalphabeta/CD19-depleted stem cell transplant. CDR3 residues: CASRRRIAPGNEQFF. In DNA, the CDR3 is TGTGCCAGCAGGCGAAGGATAGCTCCTGGCAATGAGCAGTTCTTC.